This paragraph covers one T cell receptor (beta chain) sequence. This entry belongs to a study of TIL therapy for anti-PD-1-resistant metastatic lung cancer. Sequencing used immunoSEQ v3. The repertoire was sequenced with immunoSEQ multiplex PCR; TCRdb's copy has only in-frame clones and lacks some. The sample carries 35,000 or so clones, 73% recorded once. In germline, CDR1 is LGHNA, CDR2 YNFKEQ. The V and J ends lost 0 bases and 6 bases respectively, with 9 bases between them. This CDR3 comprises 14 residues. Time point of the sample: pre-treatment sample, taken before nivolumab and TIL therapy. The specimen comprised blood, sampled at baseline. J is TRBJ1-5 and V is TRBV4-2, with D unresolved. This TCR derives from a person aged 30 to 80 with non-small cell lung cancer. DNA of the CDR3: TGTGCCAGCAGCCAAGAGGACGGGAGTCAGCCCCAGCATTTT. Its protein is CASSQEDGSQPQHF.